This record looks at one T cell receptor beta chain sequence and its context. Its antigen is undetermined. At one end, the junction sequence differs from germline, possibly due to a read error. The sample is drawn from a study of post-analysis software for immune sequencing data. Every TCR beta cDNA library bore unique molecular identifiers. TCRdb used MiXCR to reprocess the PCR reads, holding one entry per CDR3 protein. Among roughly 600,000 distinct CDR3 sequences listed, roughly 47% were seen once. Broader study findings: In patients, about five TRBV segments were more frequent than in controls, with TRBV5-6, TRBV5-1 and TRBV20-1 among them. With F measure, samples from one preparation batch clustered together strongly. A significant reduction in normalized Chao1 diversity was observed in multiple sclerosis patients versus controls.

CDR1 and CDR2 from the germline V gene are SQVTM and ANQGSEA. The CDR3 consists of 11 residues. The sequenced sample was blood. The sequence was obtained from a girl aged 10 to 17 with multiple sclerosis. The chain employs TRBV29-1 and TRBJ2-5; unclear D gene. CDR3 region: CSATSAESQYF. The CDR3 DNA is TGCAGCGCTACTTCTGCAGAGAGCCAGTACTTC.